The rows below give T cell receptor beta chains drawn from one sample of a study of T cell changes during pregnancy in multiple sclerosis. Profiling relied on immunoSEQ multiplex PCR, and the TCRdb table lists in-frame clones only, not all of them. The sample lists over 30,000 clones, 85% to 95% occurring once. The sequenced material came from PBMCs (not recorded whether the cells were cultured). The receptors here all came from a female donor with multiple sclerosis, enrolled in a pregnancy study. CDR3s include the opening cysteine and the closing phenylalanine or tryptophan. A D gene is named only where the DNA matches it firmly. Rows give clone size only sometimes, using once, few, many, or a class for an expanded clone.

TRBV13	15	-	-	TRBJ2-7	CASSSDRDISYEQYF	TGTGCCAGCAGCTCAGACCGGGACATCTCCTACGAGCAGTACTTC
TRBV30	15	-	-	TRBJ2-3	CAWSRREPRPDTQYF	TGTGCCTGGAGTCGCCGGGAGCCCCGACCAGATACGCAGTATTTT
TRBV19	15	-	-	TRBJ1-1	CASSIEGGMNTEAFF	TGTGCCAGTAGTATAGAGGGCGGAATGAACACTGAAGCTTTCTTT
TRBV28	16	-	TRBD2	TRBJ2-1	CASSLRYRTSGIEQFF	TGTGCCAGCAGTTTAAGGTATAGGACTAGCGGCATAGAGCAGTTCTTC
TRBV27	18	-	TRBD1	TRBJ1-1	CASSPESGTGRTWTEAFF	TGTGCCAGCAGTCCAGAATCCGGGACAGGGAGGACGTGGACTGAAGCTTTCTTT
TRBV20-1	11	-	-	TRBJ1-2	CSARGGYGYTF	TGCAGTGCTAGAGGGGGTTATGGCTACACCTTC
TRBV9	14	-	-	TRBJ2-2	CASSRDLPTGELFF	TGTGCCAGCAGCCGGGACTTACCCACCGGGGAGCTGTTTTTT
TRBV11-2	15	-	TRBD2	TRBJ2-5	CASSSQGGYQETQYF	TGTGCCAGCAGCTCCCAGGGAGGGTACCAAGAGACCCAGTACTTC
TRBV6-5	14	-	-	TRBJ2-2	CASSRGGVTGELFF	TGTGCCAGCAGTCGAGGCGGGGTCACCGGGGAGCTGTTTTTT
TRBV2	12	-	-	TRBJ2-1	CASSEFYVEQFF	TGTGCCAGCAGTGAATTTTACGTTGAGCAGTTCTTC
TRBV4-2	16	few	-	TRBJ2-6	CASSQEQGSGANVLTF	TGTGCCAGCAGCCAAGAACAGGGCTCTGGGGCCAACGTCCTGACTTTC
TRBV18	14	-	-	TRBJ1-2	CASSPPLHIYGYTF	TGTGCCAGCTCGCCACCGCTCCACATCTATGGCTACACCTTC
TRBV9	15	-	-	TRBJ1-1	CASSVGRHPNTEAFF	TGTGCCAGCAGCGTAGGGAGGCACCCGAACACTGAAGCTTTCTTT
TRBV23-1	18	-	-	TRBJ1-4	CASSPRDIPLGTNEKLFF	TGCGCCAGCAGTCCCCGGGACATCCCTTTGGGAACTAATGAAAAACTGTTTTTT
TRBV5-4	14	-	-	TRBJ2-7	CASSRGAVTYEQYF	TGTGCCAGCAGCCGGGGAGCGGTTACCTACGAGCAGTACTTC
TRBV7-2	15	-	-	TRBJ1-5	CASSLFGRINQPQHF	TGTGCCAGCAGCCTATTCGGTAGGATCAATCAGCCCCAGCATTTT
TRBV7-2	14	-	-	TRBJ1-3	CASSVVPFGNTIYF	TGTGCCAGCAGCGTCGTACCCTTTGGAAACACCATATATTTT
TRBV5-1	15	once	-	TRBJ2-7	CASSNLQGLNYEQYF	TGCGCCAGCAGCAACCTACAGGGATTGAACTACGAGCAGTACTTC
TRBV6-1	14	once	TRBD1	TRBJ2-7	CASSEGTGGFEQYF	TGTGCCAGCAGTGAAGGGACAGGGGGCTTCGAGCAGTACTTC
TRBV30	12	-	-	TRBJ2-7	CAWSVNSYEQYF	TGTGCCTGGAGTGTCAACTCCTACGAGCAGTACTTC
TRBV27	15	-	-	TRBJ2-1	CASSLRSGSYNEQFF	TGTGCCAGCAGTTTGAGGAGCGGCTCCTACAATGAGCAGTTCTTC